The table lists the clone carrying this T cell receptor beta chain with many counts. The antigen is undetermined. The authors made cDNA by 5'RACE with 10-nucleotide random UMIs. MiXCR was run by TCRdb on the 5' RACE reads, yielding one entry per CDR3 protein. Of about 88,000 distinct CDR3 sequences in the sample, 3.5% were seen once. This sample was taken from a study of neurological immune-mediated disorders. Regarding the study as a whole: The most TCR clonal expansion was seen in HTLV-1-associated myelopathy, whereas the least was seen in multiple sclerosis, below the level in healthy controls.

Germline V lookup: CDR1 SGHDT, CDR2 YYEEEE. The CDR3 has 13 amino acids. V was shortened by 5 bases and J by 4 bases, with 12 bases between the two germline ends. The sequence was collected from a woman in her late teens or twenties with multiple sclerosis. Sequenced material: PBMCs. V gene TRBV5-6 combines with J gene TRBJ1-2, with TRBD1 as a possible D gene (5 bases). CDR3 sequence: CASSPWRGYGYTF. In DNA, the CDR3 is TGTGCCAGCAGTCCTTGGAGGGGCTATGGCTACACCTTC.